This T cell receptor (beta chain) was profiled in a study of shared T cell receptors in the human thymus. Repertoires were generated with immunoSEQ multiplex PCR, while TCRdb's copy carries only in-frame clones and drops some. The sample has some 760,000 clones, 70% to 90% seen once. This clone was recorded a few times. The data were also submitted as part of a second study, on human thymus T cells. That paper states: It was healthy Finnish infants having corrective surgery for congenital heart defects who were the donors. Corrective heart surgery yielded the resections from which the thymus tissue came. Thymic and blood repertoires appeared to show biased V and J gene usage. Related studies noted strongly shared thymic repertoires across unrelated people.

The TCR was taken from a girl under three years old with a congenital heart defect. Sequenced input: thymocytes.

CDR3 DNA sequence: TGTGCCAGCAGCCTTCTAGGGGGAAGTGAGCAGTTCTTC. Protein product: CASSLLGGSEQFF. This chain connects TRBV5-6 to TRBJ2-1; possible D gene TRBD1, 6 bases. The V and J ends lost 4 bases and 9 bases respectively, with 14 bases between them. CDR3 length equals 13 residues. In germline, CDR1 is SGHDT, CDR2 YYEEEE. Full variable domain (rest looked up from reference TRBV5-6 and TRBJ2-1): DAGVTQSPTHLIKTRGQQVTLRCSPKSGHDTVSWYQQALGQGPQFIFQYYEEEERQRGNFPDRFSGHQFPNYSSELNVNALLLGDSALYLCASSLLGGSEQFFGPGTRLTVL.